This TCR beta chain comes out of a study of naive and memory T cell subsets. CD4+ T cell IFNgamma after overnight CMV lysate exposure gave donor CMV status. Germline values: CDR1 SEHNR, CDR2 FQNEAQ (reference sequence). CDR3 size: 16 residues. The ends lost 5 bases at V and 9 bases at J; junction bases unmatched: 12. With regard to this clonotype: The antigen is not known.

An equimolar mix of two oligonucleotides served as the beta constant-region primer for TRBC1 and TRBC2. Nested alpha and beta constant-region primers with the SP2 primer drove four PCR rounds on ligated cDNA. From the UMI-ligation and nested PCR reads, TCRdb called clonotypes with MiXCR, one entry per CDR3 protein. The sample lists around 160,000 distinct CDR3 sequences; under 25% were seen once. Study-level results: Possibly reflecting memory cells re-expressing CD45RA, a few larger clonotypes occurred in naive repertoires, especially CD8. TCR counts from RNA may reflect activation-linked expression changes.

Material: naive CD4+ T cells from blood. The origin of this receptor is a human donor in good health. The V and J genes are TRBV7-9 and TRBJ1-6; 8 bases line up with TRBD1. CDR3 nucleotides: TGTGCCAGCAGCCGGCTCCAGGGGGCGATCAGTTCACCCCTCCACTTT. Translating gives CASSRLQGAISSPLHF. The whole variable domain, remainder taken from reference TRBV7-9 and TRBJ1-6, is DTGVSQNPRHKITKRGQNVTFRCDPISEHNRLYWYRQTLGQGPEFLTYFQNEAQLEKSRLLSDRFSAERPKGSFSTLEIQRTEQGDSAMYLCASSRLQGAISSPLHFGNGTRLTVT.